The T cell receptor beta chain described here comes from a study of PD-L1 blockade in urothelial cancer (dated by TCRdb to the late 2010s). About the investigation overall: Every patient began therapy at some point between 2013 and 2015 and was given atezolizumab 1,200 mg intravenously every 3 weeks. About 90% of the roughly 29 patients were identified as males with urothelial cancer of bladder origin, and a prior smoking history was reported by 18 of 29 patients. An ECOG performance status of 0 or 1 was recorded for the patients, and 0 to 3 prior chemotherapy regimens had been received by the patients. Blood samples were analyzed at two time points: 3 weeks after treatment start (second dose) and 6 weeks after treatment start. A median of roughly 140,000 T cells and roughly 80,000 unique TCRs was obtained from blood samples, and a median clonality of roughly 0.074 was observed. An exploratory multi-omic analysis was conducted of the somatic, immune and clinical correlates of response to PD-L1 blockade with atezolizumab in urothelial cancer. Pretreatment tumor samples and matched peripheral blood, collected serially before and after atezolizumab treatment, underwent TCR sequencing. Progression-free survival longer than 6 months counted as durable clinical benefit, and TCR features were additionally tested against both progression-free and overall survival. In the same patients who had TCR sequencing, pretreatment tumors also underwent whole exome sequencing and RNA sequencing. Durable clinical benefit was achieved by nine patients and was not achieved by 20 patients. Pretreatment blood TCR-seq was available for around 29 patients, at least one posttreatment blood collection was obtained for roughly 25 patients, and tumor TCR-seq was available for roughly 25 patients. What the authors observed across the whole study: Because the sample size was small (n ≈ 30) and many of the analyses were exploratory, the results are meant to be hypothesis-generating. A pretreatment peripheral blood TCR clonality below the median was linked to improved progression-free and overall survival. At 3 weeks after the start of treatment, tumor-associated TCR clones in peripheral blood had expanded more in patients with durable benefit (n ≈ 20, p = 0.022).

The germline V end is reduced by 0 bases and the J end by 4 bases; junction bases left unmatched: 3. The CDR3 contains 16 residues, cysteine and phenylalanine counted. Only CDR3 DNA remains: 48 bases, in frame from the first base. From the germline V gene, CDR1 is SGDLS and CDR2 is YYNGEE. Each PCR received spiked-in synthetic TCR analog templates so that absolute template abundance could be estimated from read counts. Using the immunoSEQ assay, TCRbeta CDR3 regions were amplified from genomic DNA with bias-controlled V and J gene primers. Sequencing of rearranged TCRbeta segments was performed at approximately 20X coverage. In the authors' own workflow: Clustering was used to correct sequencing errors, and CDR3s were annotated against IMGT so that V, D and J genes could be assigned. Downstream analyses used only productive TCRbeta rearrangements, leaving out any out-of-frame or stop-codon sequences. Clonality was computed as one minus Shannon entropy normalized by the log of the number of unique productive sequences. Fisher's exact test with Benjamini-Hochberg correction, using a cutoff of adjusted p below 0.01, was how clones that differed between time points or between blood and tumor were identified. This is the immuneACCESS table as TCRdb keeps it, with only in-frame sequences that have V and J called. A part of the clones is gone; compared with another copy, unresolved V genes explain less than half, and the rest is unexplained. From that table come the V and J calls and clone size; the DNA was used to work out D and trimming. This sample gives around 63,000 clones in total; roughly four fifths of them show up just once. The ten largest clones capture 1.5% to 2% of the sample.

With respect to this clone: Its target antigen remains unknown. Per-base quality was not reported, and no clone a single base away is much larger than it.

The sample's time point label is to be understood as: pretreatment peripheral blood. The cohort included roughly 29 patients with locally advanced or metastatic urothelial carcinoma who were treated at Memorial Sloan Kettering on a trial protocol. Peripheral blood mononuclear cells were collected pretreatment and during treatment, with between 1 and 8 total time points obtained per patient. The Qiagen DNeasy Blood extraction kit was used to purify genomic DNA from total PBMCs and tumor samples. PBMCs were collected pretreatment and during treatment, and were isolated and stored as previously described.

The input for sequencing was PBMCs, taken around atezolizumab (anti-PD-L1) treatment. The clonotype comes from a man between 65 and 79 years old with urothelial cancer. The V and J genes are TRBV9 and TRBJ2-1, with 11 bases matching TRBD2. The nucleotide sequence reads TGTGCCAGCAGCGTAGGCGGGACTAGCGGTTACAATGAGCAGTTCTTC. Its protein product is CASSVGGTSGYNEQFF.